The 19 T cell receptor beta chains below come from one sample, sequenced in a study of cytotoxic CD8 clonotypes in ibrutinib-treated CLL. Using immunoSEQ multiplex PCR, the repertoire was profiled, and TCRdb retains in-frame clones only, with some absent. The table includes fewer than 400,000 clones, about 64% detected once. The specimen was PBMCs, collected after 36 months of ibrutinib treatment. The source of these receptors is a human donor with chronic lymphocytic leukemia.

This chain joins TRBV4-1 and TRBJ2-1; D unresolved. From germline, CDR1 is MGHRA and CDR2 YSYEKL. The CDR3 sequence is 13 residues long. Trimming cost V 1 base and J 4 bases, with 5 bases left between them. This chain's CDR3 is CASSQVAYNEQFF. The DNA of the CDR3 is TGCGCCAGCAGCCAAGTTGCTTACAATGAGCAGTTCTTC.

The chain has TRBV7-2 and TRBJ2-4; D is ambiguous. V lost 0 bases, J lost 8 bases, and 14 bases lay in between. The germline V gene encodes CDR1 SGHTA and CDR2 FQGNSA. CDR3 length: 15 amino acids. The CDR3 sequence is CASSLAAYHLDIQYF. The DNA for the CDR3 is TGTGCCAGCAGCTTAGCAGCTTACCACCTAGACATTCAGTACTTC. Based on the CDR3 plus reference TRBV7-2 and TRBJ2-4, the full variable domain is GAGVSQSPSNKVTEKGKDVELRCDPISGHTALYWYRQSLGQGLEFLIYFQGNSAPDKSGLPSDRFSAERTGGSVSTLTIQRTQQEDSAVYLCASSLAAYHLDIQYFGAGTRLSVL.

The V and J genes are TRBV5-6 and TRBJ2-7; a weak D match, TRBD2 (5 bases). The V end lost 0 bases, the J end lost 4 bases, and 11 bases lay between the germline ends. The CDR3 consists of 14 residues. In germline, CDR1 is SGHDT, CDR2 YYEEEE. The CDR3 reads CASSLESGDYEQYF. DNA for the CDR3: TGTGCCAGCAGCTTGGAGTCCGGGGATTACGAGCAGTACTTC.

This chain joins TRBV6-6 and TRBJ2-7; D gene uncertain. This CDR3 contains 15 residues. V was trimmed by 9 bases and J by 0 bases, leaving 18 bases between them. The germline V gene encodes CDR1 MNHNY and CDR2 SVGAGI (reference sequence). For the CDR3, the DNA is TGTGCCAGTACTGGGATGGGCGGTAGCTCCTACGAGCAGTACTTC. It yields the protein CASTGMGGSSYEQYF.

This chain connects TRBV11-3 to TRBJ2-7; 12 bases line up with TRBD2. Germline CDR1 and CDR2: SGHNT and YENEEA. The CDR3 is 18 amino acids. Trimming removed 4 bases from V and 1 base from J; junction bases left unmatched: 11. This chain's CDR3 is CASSSPGTSGQLSYEQYF. CDR3 nucleotide sequence: TGTGCCAGCAGCTCGCCCGGGACTAGCGGGCAGCTTTCCTACGAGCAGTACTTC.

The chain couples TRBV6-6 to TRBJ1-1; D is perhaps TRBD1 (5 bases). Germline CDR1 reads MNHNY; CDR2 reads SVGAGI (reference sequence). V dropped 5 bases and J dropped 5 bases, with 12 bases sitting between them. The CDR3 is made up of 13 amino acids. CDR3 nucleotide sequence: TGTGCCAGCAGTATTGGGGGTAAGACTGAAGCTTTCTTT. The encoded protein is CASSIGGKTEAFF.

The V call is TRBV4-1, the J call TRBJ2-5, with TRBD2 matching 7 bases. This CDR3 is built from 13 residues. The germline CDR1 and CDR2 sequences are MGHRA and YSYEKL. The ends lost 4 bases at V and 3 bases at J; junction bases unmatched: 2. The CDR3 bases are TGCGCCAGCAGCCGTGGACTAGAAGAGACCCAGTACTTC. Protein: CASSRGLEETQYF.

The V gene is TRBV11-2, the J gene TRBJ2-3; TRBD2 is a possible D gene (7 bases). The germline gives CDR1 SGHAT, CDR2 FQNNGV. The CDR3 sequence is 14 residues long. V lost 3 bases to trimming and J lost 2 bases, with 9 bases between them. CDR3 DNA: TGTGCCAGCAGCTTCGGGGGGCTCACAGATACGCAGTATTTT. Its protein is CASSFGGLTDTQYF.

The chain recombines TRBV14 with TRBJ2-3, with a possible D match to TRBD1 (5 bases). V was trimmed by 4 bases and J by 2 bases, leaving 10 bases between them. The CDR3 spans 14 residues. Germline-derived CDR1 and CDR2 are SGHDN and FVKESK. The CDR3 nucleotides are TGTGCCAGCAGCCTGCGCGGACACACAGATACGCAGTATTTT. This sequence encodes CASSLRGHTDTQYF.

Notes on this clone: It may be a read error: a sequence one base away is much more abundant. V gene TRBV7-6 combines with J gene TRBJ2-7; no clear D. The CDR3 consists of 11 residues. Germline V gives CDR1 SGHVS, CDR2 FNYEAQ. V lost 1 base and J 6 bases, leaving 4 bases between the germline ends. CDR3 loop: CASSLVGEQYF. CDR3 in DNA: TGTGCCAGCAGCTTAGTAGGCGAGCAGTACTTC. The entire variable domain, with the rest obtained from reference TRBV7-6 and TRBJ2-7, is as follows: GAGVSQSPRYKVTKRGQDVALRCDPISGHVSLYWYRQALGQGPEFLTYFNYEAQQDKSGLPNDRFSAERPEGSISTLTIQRTEQRDSAMYRCASSLVGEQYFGPGTRLTVT.

The chain joins TRBV4-1 to TRBJ2-7; 12 bases are a match to TRBD2. CDR3 length equals 16 residues. Germline V gives CDR1 MGHRA, CDR2 YSYEKL. Trimming at V came to 1 base and at J to 6 bases, leaving 7 bases not matched to a gene. The DNA of the CDR3 is TGCGCCAGCAGCCAAGGGGCCGGGACTAGCGGGTTCGAGCAGTACTTC. Its translation: CASSQGAGTSGFEQYF.

V gene TRBV5-1 combines with J gene TRBJ2-1; D perhaps matches TRBD1 (6 bases). V was cut by 1 base and J by 10 bases, with 6 bases left in between. Per germline, CDR1 SGHRS and CDR2 YFSETQ. The CDR3 is made up of 11 amino acids. The CDR3 bases are TGCGCCAGCAGCTTGAGGGGGGAGCAGTTCTTC. It encodes CASSLRGEQFF.

The genes are TRBV5-5 and TRBJ1-4, with 7 bases that match TRBD1. In germline, CDR1 is SGHKS, CDR2 YYEKEE (reference sequence). The CDR3 spans 15 residues. Trimming removed 3 bases from V and 4 bases from J; junction bases left unmatched: 6. The CDR3: CASSSPGQFNEKLFF. As DNA, the CDR3 is TGTGCCAGCAGCTCACCGGGACAGTTTAATGAAAAACTGTTTTTT.

The chain recombines TRBV2 with TRBJ1-2, with no clear D. V lost 5 bases to trimming and J lost 6 bases, with 10 bases between them. Per germline, CDR1 SNHLY and CDR2 FYNNEI. This CDR3 is 12 amino acids long. In DNA form, the CDR3 reads TGTGCCAGCAGTCCAATGGTTAATGGCTACACCTTC. Encoded protein: CASSPMVNGYTF.

This clone has a handful of counts. V usage is TRBV19 and J usage is TRBJ2-7; TRBD2 might be the D (5 bases). Germline V gene lookup returns CDR1 LNHDA and CDR2 SQIVND (reference sequence). There are 14 residues in the CDR3. With 2 bases removed from V and 0 bases from J, the gap between germline ends came to 8 bases. CDR3 protein: CASSILGSSYEQYF. CDR3 DNA: TGTGCCAGTAGTATATTGGGGAGCTCCTACGAGCAGTACTTC.

The chain uses TRBV7-3 and TRBJ2-1; 9 bases agree with TRBD2. Trimming removed 4 bases from V and 9 bases from J; junction bases left unmatched: 13. Germline lookup yields CDR1 SGHTA and CDR2 FQGTGA. The CDR3 is 16 residues long. In DNA, the CDR3 is TGTGCCAGCAGCTACACCCTAGCGGGAAGGTTGAGTGAGCAGTTCTTC. This sequence encodes CASSYTLAGRLSEQFF.

This chain connects TRBV7-2 to TRBJ1-3, with D unresolved. V lost 4 bases and J 0 bases, leaving 7 bases between the germline ends. Germline V gene sequence: CDR1 SGHTA, CDR2 FQGNSA. The length of the CDR3 is 14 residues. CDR3 residues: CASSSRYSGNTIYF. DNA of the CDR3: TGTGCCAGCAGCTCTCGGTACTCTGGAAACACCATATATTTT.

Here the CDR3 reads CASSNIGQGYEQYF. The CDR3 DNA follows: TGTGCCAGCAGTAATATAGGACAGGGCTACGAGCAGTACTTC. The chain is built from TRBV6-1 and TRBJ2-7, with TRBD1 identical over 8 bases. Germline CDR1 MNHNS, CDR2 SASEGT. Germline trimming cut 5 bases from V and 3 bases from J; bases unmatched to any gene: 6. The CDR3 runs 14 residues.

The genes are TRBV5-1 and TRBJ1-1, with a weak D call TRBD1 (6 bases). Germline loops: CDR1 SGHRS, CDR2 YFSETQ. V was pared by 4 bases and J by 4 bases, with 17 bases between. The CDR3 spans 15 residues. The CDR3 reads CASSRTAIDGTEAFF. The CDR3 nucleotides read TGCGCCAGCAGCCGGACAGCTATTGATGGCACTGAAGCTTTCTTT.